The 13 T cell receptor beta chains below all came from one sample that was sequenced in a study of T cells in Graves' hyperthyroidism and ophthalmopathy. TCR beta CDR3 region amplification was performed from RNA transcripts. TCR CDR3 underwent first-round RT-PCR with the HTBI primer set. TCRdb re-called the multiplex PCR reads through MiXCR, storing one row per CDR3 protein. In the table there are fewer than 750,000 distinct CDR3 sequences, roughly 15% of which are singletons. The sample consisted of blood. The receptors were gathered from a woman in her thirties or forties with Graves' ophthalmopathy.

This clonotype occurred a few times. The chain is built from TRBV18 and TRBJ1-1, with unresolved D. In germline, CDR1 is KGHSH, CDR2 LQKENI. The V and J ends lost 2 bases and 0 bases respectively, with 7 bases between them. The CDR3 is 14 amino acids. CDR3 nucleotide sequence: TGTGCCAGCTCACCAGTACGGATGAACACTGAAGCTTTCTTT. It is translated as CASSPVRMNTEAFF.

This clonotype has ten or more counts. The V and J genes are TRBV15 and TRBJ2-5, with TRBD2 matching 7 bases. The V and J ends lost 0 bases and 3 bases, in that order; junction bases with no gene match: 1. CDR3 length equals 14 residues. Germline-derived CDR1 and CDR2 are LNHNV and YYDKDF (reference sequence). CDR3 coding DNA: TGTGCCACCAGCAGAGATCGGGGGGAAGAGACCCAGTACTTC. Protein: CATSRDRGEETQYF.

V gene TRBV19 combines with J gene TRBJ1-2; D is perhaps TRBD1 (5 bases). This CDR3 is built from 15 residues. The germline V gene has CDR1 LNHDA and CDR2 SQIVND (reference sequence). Trimming left V 1 base short and J 6 bases short, with 15 bases between. The CDR3 nucleotides read TGTGCCAGTAGTATAGGTCCCCGGGCGGGGGATGGCTACACCTTC. This translates into CASSIGPRAGDGYTF.

This clonotype was recorded many times. This rearrangement joins TRBV28 to TRBJ1-5; 9 bases map to TRBD1. The V gene end was trimmed by 7 bases and the J gene end by 5 bases; junction bases not matched to a gene: 6. The CDR3 contains 14 residues. Looked up from germline, CDR1 is MDHEN and CDR2 is SYDVKM. CDR3 residues: CASTIDRGYQPQHF. The CDR3 nucleotides are TGTGCCAGCACTATCGACAGGGGGTATCAGCCCCAGCATTTT.

This clonotype appeared many times. V is TRBV14 and J is TRBJ2-5; a possible D gene is TRBD1 (5 bases). This CDR3 has 14 amino acids. Trimming pared 1 base from V and 4 bases from J, leaving 10 bases between. Germline CDR1 is SGHDN and CDR2 is FVKESK. CDR3 bases: TGTGCCAGCAGCCAAGGGGGCAGCTTAGAGACCCAGTACTTC. It is translated as CASSQGGSLETQYF.

This clonotype came up many times. The V and J genes are TRBV7-8 and TRBJ2-7, with D tentatively TRBD1 (5 bases). This CDR3 contains 14 residues. The germline V gene has CDR1 SGHVS and CDR2 FQNEAQ. The V end lost 5 bases, the J end lost 0 bases, and 11 bases lay between the germline ends. CDR3 in amino acids: CASSQAGLSYEQYF. The CDR3 DNA is TGTGCCAGCAGCCAGGCAGGGCTCTCCTACGAGCAGTACTTC.

This chain uses TRBV7-2 with TRBJ1-2; D is perhaps TRBD1 (6 bases). Deletions cut 1 base from V and 4 bases from J, with 10 bases between. Germline V gene lookup returns CDR1 SGHTA and CDR2 FQGNSA. The CDR3 totals 14 residues. The CDR3 DNA follows: TGTGCCAGCAGCTTAGGGGGGCTGATCTATGGCTACACCTTC. Residues: CASSLGGLIYGYTF.

The chain links TRBV20-1 to TRBJ2-7; D is perhaps TRBD1 (6 bases). CDR3 length equals 17 residues. Germline V gives CDR1 DFQATT, CDR2 SNEGSKA (reference sequence). V dropped 4 bases and J dropped 2 bases, with 24 bases sitting between them. The CDR3 DNA is TGCAGTGCTAAGATAACCTACCCCGGGACACCCACCTACGAGCAGTACTTC. Translation gives CSAKITYPGTPTYEQYF.

This clonotype occurred many times. V and J are TRBV24-1 and TRBJ2-2, with 8 bases lining up with TRBD1. V lost 12 bases to trimming and J lost 6 bases; unmatched junction nucleotides: 11. CDR3 length equals 14 residues. CDR1 and CDR2 from the germline V gene are KGHDR and SFDVKD. CDR3 loop: CAVEDRAGAGELFF. CDR3 DNA sequence: TGTGCCGTGGAGGACAGGGCTGGTGCCGGGGAGCTGTTTTTT.

This chain connects TRBV27 to TRBJ2-7; 7 bases are shared with TRBD1. The CDR3 contains 16 residues. Germline-derived CDR1 and CDR2 are MNHEY and SMNVEV (reference sequence). V shed 3 bases and J 3 bases; nucleotides not matched to a gene: 11. CDR3: CASSLIGGAGGYEQYF. The CDR3 DNA follows: TGTGCCAGCAGTTTGATAGGTGGGGCAGGGGGCTACGAGCAGTACTTC.

The chain couples TRBV4-1 to TRBJ2-6, with TRBD1 identical over 9 bases. Germline V gives CDR1 MGHRA, CDR2 YSYEKL. V was clipped by 3 bases and J by 2 bases; unmatched bases: 8. CDR3 size: 18 residues. The CDR3 coding sequence is TGCGCCAGCAGCCAGTTCGGGACAGGGTGGCCTGGGGCCAACGTCCTGACTTTC. Translation: CASSQFGTGWPGANVLTF.

This clonotype appeared many times. The CDR3 DNA reads as TGTGCCAGCAGTGAGGACAGGGCCCTGAACACTGAAGCTTTCTTT. This gives the protein CASSEDRALNTEAFF. The V call is TRBV6-1, the J call TRBJ1-1; 8 bases are shared with TRBD1. Losses at the gene ends were 3 bases for V and 0 bases for J; bases not matched to a gene: 3. Germline V lookup: CDR1 MNHNS, CDR2 SASEGT. The length of the CDR3 is 15 residues.

This clonotype was found many times. The chain is built from TRBV11-2 and TRBJ2-2, with 14 bases matching TRBD2. The ends lost 5 bases at V and 10 bases at J; junction bases unmatched: 9. Germline assignment: CDR1 SGHAT and CDR2 FQNNGV. CDR3 length: 16 amino acids. CDR3 sequence (DNA): TGTGCCAGCAGCCGCGGGCGGACTAGCGGGAGGATGGAGCTGTTTTTT. Protein: CASSRGRTSGRMELFF. The full variable domain, in which reference TRBV11-2 and TRBJ2-2 provide the parts outside the CDR3, is EAGVAQSPRYKIIEKRQSVAFWCNPISGHATLYWYQQILGQGPKLLIQFQNNGVVDDSQLPKDRFSAERLKGVDSTLKIQPAKLEDSAVYLCASSRGRTSGRMELFFGEGSRLTVL.